A single sample is the source of the 5 T cell receptor beta chains below, sequenced in a study of T cells in Graves' hyperthyroidism and ophthalmopathy. Amplified regions were TCR beta CDR3 sequences from RNA transcripts. Using the HTBI primer set, a first-round RT-PCR was run on the TCR CDR3. TCRdb passed the multiplex PCR reads through MiXCR, listing each CDR3 protein once. The repertoire holds approximately 640,000 distinct CDR3 sequences, 16% seen once, with approximately 3.8% in the top ten. Sequenced: blood. The receptors derive from a woman aged 25 to 39 with Graves' hyperthyroidism.

As regards this clonotype: A much larger clone differs from this one at a single base, so this may be a read error. The chain joins TRBV7-9 to TRBJ2-3, with 7 positions matching TRBD2. This CDR3 contains 14 residues. V dropped 5 bases and J dropped 0; count of bases not matched to a gene: 2. Looked up from germline, CDR1 is SEHNR and CDR2 is FQNEAQ (reference sequence). The CDR3 DNA reads as TGTGCCAGCAGCCAGACTAGCAGCACAGATACGCAGTATTTT. It specifies CASSQTSSTDTQYF.

This clonotype came up a few times. V usage is TRBV20-1 and J usage is TRBJ2-7; 9 positions match TRBD1. V lost 7 bases and J lost 0; bases outside the gene matches: 13. CDR3 size: 16 residues. Germline CDR1 is DFQATT and CDR2 is SNEGSKA (reference sequence). CDR3 in amino acids: CSGAYTGTGLSYEQYF. The CDR3, as DNA: TGCAGTGGGGCATATACCGGGACAGGGCTCTCCTACGAGCAGTACTTC.

This clonotype was detected many times. This chain joins TRBV28 and TRBJ2-3; possible D gene TRBD2, 5 bases. Germline loops: CDR1 MDHEN, CDR2 SYDVKM. There are 14 residues in the CDR3. Between the trimmed V and J ends, which lost 1 base and 4 bases, there was a span of 9 bases. The CDR3 region is CASSLSGNADTQYF. In DNA form, the CDR3 reads TGTGCCAGCAGTTTATCGGGGAACGCAGATACGCAGTATTTT.

This clonotype was detected a few times. The chain links TRBV20-1 to TRBJ1-6; D may be TRBD1 (5 bases). The CDR3 has 15 residues. Trimming pared 5 bases from V and 0 bases from J, leaving 11 bases between. CDR1 DFQATT and CDR2 SNEGSKA come from the germline V gene (reference sequence). The CDR3 spells CSAETASSYNSPLHF. The CDR3 DNA reads as TGCAGTGCTGAGACAGCGAGCTCCTATAATTCACCCCTCCACTTT.

This clonotype was detected ten times or more. This chain links TRBV6-1 with TRBJ2-2; D is possibly TRBD1 or TRBD2 (5 bases each). Looked up from germline, CDR1 is MNHNS and CDR2 is SASEGT. This CDR3 contains 12 residues. The V end was cut by 5 bases, the J end by 8 bases, with 9 bases between. CDR3 in amino acids: CASSWGRGELFF. The CDR3 DNA follows: TGTGCCAGCAGTTGGGGGAGAGGGGAGCTGTTTTTT.